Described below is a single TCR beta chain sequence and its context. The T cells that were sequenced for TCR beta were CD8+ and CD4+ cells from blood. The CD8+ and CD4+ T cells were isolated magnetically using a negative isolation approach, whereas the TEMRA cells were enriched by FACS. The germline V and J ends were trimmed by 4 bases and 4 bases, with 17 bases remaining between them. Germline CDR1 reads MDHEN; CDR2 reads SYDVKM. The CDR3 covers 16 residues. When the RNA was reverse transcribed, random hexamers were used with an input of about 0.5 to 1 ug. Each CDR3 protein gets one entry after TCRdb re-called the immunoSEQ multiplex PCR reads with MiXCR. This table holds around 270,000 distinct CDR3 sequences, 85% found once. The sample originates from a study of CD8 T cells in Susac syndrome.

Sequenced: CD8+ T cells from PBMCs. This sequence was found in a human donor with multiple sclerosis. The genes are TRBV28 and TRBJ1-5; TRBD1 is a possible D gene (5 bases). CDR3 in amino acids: CASSWLRQTQNQPQHF. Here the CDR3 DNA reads TGTGCCAGCAGTTGGCTCCGACAGACACAAAATCAGCCCCAGCATTTT.